The 29 T cell receptor beta chains below all came from one sample that was sequenced in a study of T cell responses to AZD1222 COVID-19 vaccine. Here immunoSEQ multiplex PCR was the method, and the copy in TCRdb shows in-frame clones only, minus some. The sample lists roughly 84,000 clones; 87% were seen once. The source was peripheral blood, collected 28 days after the second AZD1222 dose. The receptors were gathered from an adult who received the AZD1222 COVID-19 vaccine.

The chain is built from TRBV5-1 and TRBJ2-1; 10 nucleotides align to TRBD2. CDR3 size: 16 residues. Trimming at V came to 0 bases and at J to 4 bases, leaving 4 bases not matched to a gene. The germline gives CDR1 SGHRS, CDR2 YFSETQ. In DNA, the CDR3 is TGCGCCAGCAGCTTGGCGGTAGCGGGGGGATACAATGAGCAGTTCTTC. Protein sequence: CASSLAVAGGYNEQFF.

The V gene is TRBV5-1, the J gene TRBJ2-3; tentative D call: TRBD2 (5 bases). Germline loops: CDR1 SGHRS, CDR2 YFSETQ. This CDR3 region has 14 residues. The germline V and J ends were trimmed by 0 bases and 7 bases, with 12 bases remaining between them. The CDR3 bases are TGCGCCAGCAGCTTGGAAAGCGGTTCTAATACGCAGTATTTT. Protein: CASSLESGSNTQYF.

V and J are TRBV18 and TRBJ1-4, with D unclear. The CDR3 loop spans 15 amino acids. The germline V and J ends were trimmed by 1 base and 3 bases, with 9 bases remaining between them. Germline V CDR1 and CDR2: KGHSH, LQKENI. The CDR3 sequence is CASSPRREANEKLFF. As DNA, the CDR3 is TGTGCCAGCTCACCACGGAGGGAGGCTAATGAAAAACTGTTTTTT.

This chain links TRBV18 with TRBJ2-1; 12 positions match TRBD2. Germline V gene data show CDR1 as KGHSH and CDR2 as LQKENI. V was pared by 3 bases and J by 16 bases, with 4 bases of the junction left unmatched. The CDR3 is 12 amino acids. CDR3 sequence: CASSPGLAGEFF. In DNA, the CDR3 is TGTGCCAGCTCACCGGGACTAGCGGGCGAATTCTTC.

The rearrangement links TRBV15 to TRBJ2-7; TRBD1 matches 9 bases. The J segment lost 2 bases and the V segment lost 0 bases, leaving 11 bases of the junction unmatched. The CDR3 loop spans 18 amino acids. From germline, CDR1 is LNHNV and CDR2 YYDKDF (reference sequence). CDR3 bases: TGTGCCACCAGCAGAGAGGGGGTTAGGGACAGGGCGACCTACGAGCAGTACTTC. It is translated as CATSREGVRDRATYEQYF. Based on the CDR3 plus reference TRBV15 and TRBJ2-7, the full variable domain is DAMVIQNPRYQVTQFGKPVTLSCSQTLNHNVMYWYQQKSSQAPKLLFHYYDKDFNNEADTPDNFQSRRPNTSFCFLDIRSPGLGDTAMYLCATSREGVRDRATYEQYFGPGTRLTVT.

This clone was counted once. This chain uses TRBV7-2 with TRBJ2-7, with D possibly matching TRBD2 (5 bases). Germline-derived CDR1 and CDR2 are SGHTA and FQGNSA. V lost 0 bases and J lost 2, with 11 bases in between. This CDR3 is built from 15 residues. The DNA of the CDR3 is TGTGCCAGCAGCTTAGCGGGTTGGCGGGCCTACGAGCAGTACTTC. Its protein is CASSLAGWRAYEQYF.

V and J are TRBV5-1 and TRBJ1-3; the match to TRBD1 covers 9 bases. Trimming removed 5 bases from V and 0 bases from J; junction bases left unmatched: 12. The V gene's germline CDR1 is SGHRS and CDR2 YFSETQ. This CDR3 spans 18 amino acids. The CDR3 DNA follows: TGCGCCAGCAGGGGGTTGGGACAGGGCCCAAACTCTGGAAACACCATATATTTT. Protein sequence: CASRGLGQGPNSGNTIYF.

The rearrangement uses TRBV9 and TRBJ2-5; 7 bases fit TRBD2. The CDR3 has 15 residues. CDR1 and CDR2 from the germline V gene are SGDLS and YYNGEE. The junction had 7 bases not matched to a gene; V was cut back by 3 bases and J by 2 bases. CDR3 nucleotide sequence: TGTGCCAGCAGCGGCCTAGCGGAGCATCAAGAGACCCAGTACTTC. Translating gives CASSGLAEHQETQYF.

The rearrangement uses TRBV7-9 and TRBJ2-7; TRBD1 might be the D (6 bases). The germline V and J ends were trimmed by 5 bases and 5 bases, with 16 bases remaining between them. Germline CDR1 is SEHNR and CDR2 is FQNEAQ (reference sequence). CDR3 length equals 14 residues. CDR3 sequence reads: CASSLQQGSHEQYF. The CDR3 DNA reads as TGTGCCAGCAGCCTCCAGCAGGGGTCCCACGAGCAGTACTTC.

The chain combines TRBV4-2 with TRBJ2-2; 11 bases match TRBD2. J lost 7 bases, V lost 0 bases, and 4 bases had no gene match. The CDR3 runs 16 residues. The V gene's germline CDR1 is LGHNA and CDR2 YNFKEQ. CDR3 amino acids: CASSQDRLAGGGELFF. The CDR3 nucleotides are TGTGCCAGCAGCCAAGATCGGCTAGCGGGGGGCGGGGAGCTGTTTTTT.

This chain joins TRBV4-1 and TRBJ2-7; 7 nucleotides match TRBD1. Germline lookup yields CDR1 MGHRA and CDR2 YSYEKL. The CDR3 has 14 amino acids. Trimming cost V 2 bases and J 2 bases; bases outside gene matches: 3. Here the CDR3 DNA reads TGCGCCAGCAGCCAATCGACAGGGCCCTACGAGCAGTACTTC. Translated: CASSQSTGPYEQYF.

The V gene is TRBV18, the J gene TRBJ2-7; D remains ambiguous. This CDR3 contains 15 residues. Trimming removed 3 bases from V and 2 bases from J, with 14 bases in between. Germline CDR1 reads KGHSH; CDR2 reads LQKENI. The CDR3 DNA reads as TGTGCCAGCTCACCCTCCGAGGAAGGAACCTACGAGCAGTACTTC. It specifies CASSPSEEGTYEQYF.

This rearrangement joins TRBV7-3 to TRBJ2-5; D is unresolved. Trimming shortened V by 5 bases and J by 0 bases, and 7 bases separated the two germline ends. This CDR3 spans 13 amino acids. Per germline, CDR1 SGHTA and CDR2 FQGTGA. The CDR3 reads CASSPRHQETQYF. The CDR3 DNA follows: TGTGCCAGCAGCCCACGCCACCAAGAGACCCAGTACTTC.

The V call is TRBV5-4, the J call TRBJ2-3; the match to TRBD1 covers 7 bases. The CDR3 sequence is 14 residues long. Germline assignment: CDR1 SGHNT and CDR2 YYREEE (reference sequence). Germline trimming cut 4 bases from V and 1 base from J; bases unmatched to any gene: 3. In DNA, the CDR3 is TGTGCCAGCAGCGACGACAGGGGCACAGATACGCAGTATTTT. Translation: CASSDDRGTDTQYF.

The chain has TRBV7-3 and TRBJ1-1; D remains ambiguous. The germline gives CDR1 SGHTA, CDR2 FQGTGA. The CDR3 consists of 13 residues. Trimming left V 5 bases short and J 1 base short, with 8 bases between. The CDR3 sequence: CASSPRENTEAFF. The CDR3 DNA reads as TGTGCCAGCAGCCCCCGGGAGAACACTGAAGCTTTCTTT.

The gene calls are TRBV15 and TRBJ1-5; D perhaps matches TRBD1 (6 bases). The CDR3 sequence is 15 residues long. Germline CDR1 and CDR2: LNHNV and YYDKDF (reference sequence). V gave up 1 base and J gave up 9 bases, with 16 bases separating them. DNA of the CDR3: TGTGCCACCAGCAGAGGCGGGACACAGGTAGGGCCCCAGCATTTT. It codes for CATSRGGTQVGPQHF.

This clone was detected only a few times. This chain joins TRBV28 and TRBJ1-1; no firm D call. Germline V CDR1 and CDR2: MDHEN, SYDVKM. V was shortened by 8 bases and J by 11 bases, with 18 bases between the two germline ends. The CDR3 contains 12 residues. Written as DNA, the CDR3 is TGTGCCAGCTCCACACGGCTTTCGGTGGCTTTCTTT. It specifies CASSTRLSVAFF.

V and J are TRBV29-1 and TRBJ1-3, with 10 bases that match TRBD1. CDR3 length equals 18 residues. CDR1 and CDR2 from the germline V gene are SQVTM and ANQGSEA. The trim removed 5 bases at V and 4 bases at J, leaving 17 bases unmatched. CDR3 DNA: TGCAGCGTTTCCCCATCCGGGACAGGGGACTTGAGCGGAAACACCATATATTTT. This sequence encodes CSVSPSGTGDLSGNTIYF.

V gene TRBV28 combines with J gene TRBJ1-2; TRBD1 matches 8 bases. Unmatched junction bases numbered 4, after V lost 6 bases and J lost 4 bases. This CDR3 has 13 amino acids. The V gene's germline CDR1 is MDHEN and CDR2 SYDVKM. CDR3 region: CASRKGTGYGYTF. The CDR3 DNA reads TGTGCCAGCAGAAAGGGGACAGGCTATGGCTACACCTTC.

The chain has TRBV9 and TRBJ2-2; 8 nucleotides agree with TRBD2. V shed 2 bases, J shed 4 bases, and the junction held 7 bases outside the gene matches. CDR1 SGDLS and CDR2 YYNGEE come from the germline V gene. The CDR3 covers 16 residues. The CDR3 spells CASSVDSSGVTGELFF. The CDR3 nucleotides are TGTGCCAGCAGCGTTGACAGTAGCGGGGTCACCGGGGAGCTGTTTTTT. Full variable domain (outside the CDR3, taken from reference TRBV9 and TRBJ2-2): DSGVTQTPKHLITATGQRVTLRCSPRSGDLSVYWYQQSLDQGLQFLIQYYNGEERAKGNILERFSAQQFPDLHSELNLSSLELGDSALYFCASSVDSSGVTGELFFGEGSRLTVL.

The CDR3: CASALLGAWANYGYTF. The CDR3 DNA sequence: TGTGCCAGCGCCCTGCTGGGGGCATGGGCTAACTATGGCTACACCTTC. The rearrangement joins TRBV5-8 to TRBJ1-2, with a weak D call TRBD1 (6 bases). The CDR3 extends over 16 amino acids. V lost 7 bases and J 0 bases, leaving 19 bases between the germline ends. CDR1 is SGHTS and CDR2 is YDEGEE in the germline V gene. Together with reference TRBV5-8 and TRBJ1-2, the CDR3 gives the full variable domain: EAGVTQSPTHLIKTRGQQATLRCSPISGHTSVYWYQQALGLGLQFLLWYDEGEERNRGNFPPRFSGRQFPNYSSELNVNALELEDSALYLCASALLGAWANYGYTFGSGTRLTVV.

This clone was recorded only once. The chain carries TRBV2 and TRBJ1-4; 7 bases are shared with TRBD1. The germline V gene encodes CDR1 SNHLY and CDR2 FYNNEI. J lost 5 bases, V lost 7 bases, and 13 bases had no gene match. The CDR3 covers 16 residues. CDR3 in amino acids: CASTEDRAGGNEKLFF. The CDR3 DNA follows: TGTGCCAGCACCGAAGACAGGGCCGGGGGAAATGAAAAACTGTTTTTT.

The V gene is TRBV9, the J gene TRBJ2-7; D possibly corresponds to TRBD2 (5 bases). Trimming took 0 bases from V and 6 from J, leaving 10 bases between them. There are 13 residues in the CDR3. CDR1 SGDLS and CDR2 YYNGEE come from the germline V gene. Here the CDR3 reads CASSVVEAGEQYF. As DNA, the CDR3 is TGTGCCAGCAGCGTAGTAGAGGCGGGCGAGCAGTACTTC.

This chain joins TRBV28 and TRBJ1-4, with D uncertain. The germline V and J ends were trimmed by 6 bases and 2 bases, with 10 bases remaining between them. The CDR3 extends over 14 amino acids. Germline V gene lookup returns CDR1 MDHEN and CDR2 SYDVKM. The CDR3 is CASREQDTNEKLFF. The CDR3 coding sequence is TGTGCCAGCAGAGAACAAGATACTAATGAAAAACTGTTTTTT.

V and J are TRBV7-9 and TRBJ2-1, with 11 bases lining up with TRBD2. Germline CDR1 and CDR2: SEHNR and FQNEAQ (reference sequence). The length of the CDR3 is 17 residues. Trimming took 3 bases from V and 0 from J; bases not matched to a gene: 4. CDR3 coding DNA: TGTGCCAGCAGCTTTCGACTAGCGGGGAGCTCCTACAATGAGCAGTTCTTC. Its translation is CASSFRLAGSSYNEQFF.

The chain carries TRBV6-4 and TRBJ1-2; 10 bases map to TRBD1. V gave up 10 bases and J gave up 7 bases; unmatched junction bases: 9. The germline gives CDR1 MRHNA, CDR2 SNTAGT. The CDR3 has 13 residues. The CDR3 region is CATRPGQGLGYTF. The CDR3 nucleotides read TGTGCCACTCGTCCGGGACAGGGGCTTGGCTACACCTTC.

The genes are TRBV5-1 and TRBJ2-1; 10 bases fit TRBD1. CDR3 length: 16 amino acids. The V gene's germline CDR1 is SGHRS and CDR2 YFSETQ. V was clipped by 0 bases and J by 4 bases; unmatched bases: 4. The CDR3 spells CASSLEGDRGYNEQFF. The CDR3 nucleotides are TGCGCCAGCAGCTTGGAAGGGGACAGGGGATACAATGAGCAGTTCTTC.

This chain links TRBV6-5 with TRBJ1-2; a weak D match, TRBD1 (5 bases). Germline V lookup: CDR1 MNHEY, CDR2 SVGAGI. V lost 5 bases and J lost 6, with 13 bases in between. CDR3 length equals 13 residues. In DNA, the CDR3 is TGTGCCAGCAGTCTGGGGGGGAGTGATGGCTACACCTTC. The encoded protein is CASSLGGSDGYTF.

V and J are TRBV3-1 (or the pseudogene TRBV3-2) and TRBJ2-5; 8 bases line up with TRBD2. The V gene's germline CDR1 is LGHDT and CDR2 YNNKEL (reference sequence). V lost 3 bases to trimming and J lost 2 bases; unmatched junction nucleotides: 14. CDR3 size: 18 residues. The CDR3 is CASSHLISSGGQQETQYF. The CDR3 DNA is TGTGCCAGCAGCCACCTTATCTCAAGCGGGGGACAACAAGAGACCCAGTACTTC.